The source of this T cell receptor beta chain is a study of blood T cells in healthy people across ages. Whole-study findings and limits: Estimates based on one million T cells were treated as lower bounds.

This CDR3 comprises 15 residues. CDR1 and CDR2 from the germline V gene are DFQATT and SNEGSKA (reference sequence). A second PCR, run for roughly 7 to 11 cycles, used a sample-barcoded 5' primer plus a J-beta primer mix. Every cDNA molecule bore a tag from a template-switch adaptor containing 12 random nucleotides. TCRdb redid the calling of the 5' RACE reads with MiXCR, one entry per CDR3 protein. The sample comprises roughly 700,000 distinct CDR3 sequences, about 52% of which are singletons, and about 32% rests with the top ten. This clonotype came up a few times. Antigen specificity is unknown. This receptor was identified in a woman aged 60-75 years in good health. Source material: blood. This chain joins TRBV20-1 and TRBJ1-1, with no clear D. DNA of the CDR3: TGCAGCCCTAAGGCGGCAGGACTAATGAACACTGAAGCTTTCTTT. This sequence encodes CSPKAAGLMNTEAFF.